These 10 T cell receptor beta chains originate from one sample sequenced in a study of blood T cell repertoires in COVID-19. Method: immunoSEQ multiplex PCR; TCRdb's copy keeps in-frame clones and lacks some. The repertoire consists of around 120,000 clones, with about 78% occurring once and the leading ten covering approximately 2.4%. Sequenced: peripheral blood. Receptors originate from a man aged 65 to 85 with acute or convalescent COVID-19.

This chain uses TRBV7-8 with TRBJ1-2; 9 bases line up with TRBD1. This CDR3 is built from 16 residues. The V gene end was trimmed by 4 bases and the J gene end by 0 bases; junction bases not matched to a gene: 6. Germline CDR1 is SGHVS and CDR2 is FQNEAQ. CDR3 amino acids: CASSSPRDRANYGYTF. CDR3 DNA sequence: TGTGCCAGCAGCTCCCCCCGGGACAGGGCTAACTATGGCTACACCTTC.

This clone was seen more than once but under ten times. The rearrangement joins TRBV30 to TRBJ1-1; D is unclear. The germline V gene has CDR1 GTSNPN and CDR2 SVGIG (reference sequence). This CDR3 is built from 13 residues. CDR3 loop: CAGEEGMNTEAFF. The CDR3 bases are TGTGCAGGAGAGGAGGGAATGAACACTGAAGCTTTCTTT. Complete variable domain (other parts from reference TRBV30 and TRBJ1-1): SQTIHQWPATLVQPVGSPLSLECTVEGTSNPNLYWYRQAAGRGLQLLFYSVGIGQISSEVPQNLSASRPQDRQFILSSKKLLLSDSGFYLCAGEEGMNTEAFFGQGTRLTVV.

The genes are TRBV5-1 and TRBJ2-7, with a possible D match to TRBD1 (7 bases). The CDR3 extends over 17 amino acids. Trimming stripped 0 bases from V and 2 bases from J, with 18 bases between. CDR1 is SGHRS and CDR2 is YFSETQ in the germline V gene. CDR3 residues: CASSLARGDSAPYEQYF. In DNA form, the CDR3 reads TGCGCCAGCAGCTTGGCCCGCGGGGACAGCGCACCCTACGAGCAGTACTTC.

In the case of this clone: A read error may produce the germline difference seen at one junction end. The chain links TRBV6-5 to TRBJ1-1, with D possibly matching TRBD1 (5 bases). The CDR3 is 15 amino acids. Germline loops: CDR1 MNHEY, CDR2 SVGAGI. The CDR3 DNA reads TGTGCCAACAGTTACTTGGGGCTCGAGGACACTGAAGCTTTCTTT. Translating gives CANSYLGLEDTEAFF.

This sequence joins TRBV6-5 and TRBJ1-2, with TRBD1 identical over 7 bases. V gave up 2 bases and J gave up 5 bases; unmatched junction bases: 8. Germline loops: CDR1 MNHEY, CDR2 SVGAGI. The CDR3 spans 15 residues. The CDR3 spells CASSYPLGTAYGYTF. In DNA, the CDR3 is TGTGCCAGCAGTTACCCTTTAGGGACAGCTTATGGCTACACCTTC.

The CDR3 DNA is TGTGCCATCAGTGAGTCGGGGACAGGGTATACGAGCTATGGCTACACCTTC. It yields the protein CAISESGTGYTSYGYTF. The genes are TRBV10-3 and TRBJ1-2, with 9 bases lining up with TRBD1. The CDR3 totals 17 residues. V gave up 0 bases and J gave up 4 bases; unmatched junction bases: 9. Germline CDR1 and CDR2: ENHRY and SYGVKD.

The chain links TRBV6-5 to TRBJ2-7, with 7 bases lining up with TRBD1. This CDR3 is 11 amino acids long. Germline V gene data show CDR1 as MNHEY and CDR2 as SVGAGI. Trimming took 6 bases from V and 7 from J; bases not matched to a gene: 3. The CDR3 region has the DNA TGTGCCAGCAGCTTACAGGGGGAGCAGTACTTC. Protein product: CASSLQGEQYF.

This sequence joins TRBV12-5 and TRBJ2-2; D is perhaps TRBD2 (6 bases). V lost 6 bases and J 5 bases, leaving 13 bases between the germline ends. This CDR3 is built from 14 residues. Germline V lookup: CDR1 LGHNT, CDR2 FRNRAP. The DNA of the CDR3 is TGTGCTAGTGGGCGCGGGGATGGTACCGGGGAGCTGTTTTTT. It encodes CASGRGDGTGELFF.

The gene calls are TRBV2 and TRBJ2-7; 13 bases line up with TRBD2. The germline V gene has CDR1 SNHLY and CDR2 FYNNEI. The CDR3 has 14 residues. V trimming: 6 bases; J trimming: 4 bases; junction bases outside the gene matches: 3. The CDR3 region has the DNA TGTGCCAGCAGAGGGACTAGCGGGGAATACGAGCAGTACTTC. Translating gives CASRGTSGEYEQYF.

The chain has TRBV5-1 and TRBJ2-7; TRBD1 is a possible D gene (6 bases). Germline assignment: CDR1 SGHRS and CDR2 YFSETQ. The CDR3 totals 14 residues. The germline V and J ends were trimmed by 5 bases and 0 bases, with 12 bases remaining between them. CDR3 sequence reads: CASRGDKPSYEQYF. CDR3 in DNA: TGCGCCAGCAGGGGGGACAAACCCTCCTACGAGCAGTACTTC.